This entry concerns a single T cell receptor (beta chain). Its antigen is still unknown. The junction departs from the called germline gene at one end, perhaps through a read error. Treatment of the sample: roughly 11-day PBMC culture with coronavirus spike peptide pools or control peptides (ViraFEST assay). TCRs were sequenced by ViraFEST after antigen-specific T cells had been expanded with peptide pools. With the Oncomine TCR Beta short-read assay, DNA from cultured CD4+ T cells was sequenced. From the PCR reads, TCRdb called clonotypes with MiXCR, one entry per CDR3 protein. The data show under 20,000 distinct CDR3 sequences, around 55% seen once. Germline V gives CDR1 SSHAT, CDR2 FNYEAQ (reference sequence). The CDR3 length is 13 residues. This record belongs to a study of vaccination and CD4 T cells after COVID-19. Study in general: By nasal swab PCR, the convalescent patients were SARS-CoV-2 positive, with ten or so mild cases and one severe. There were six male and four female convalescents, and two of them were Hispanic. At a median approximately 72 days (range 14 to 241) after dose two, post-vaccine samples were obtained.

The specimen comprised cultured CD4+ T cells from blood, sampled after SARS-CoV-2 vaccination. The rearrangement links TRBV7-7 to TRBJ2-5; 8 nucleotides agree with TRBD1. The sequence derives from a human donor with COVID-19. The CDR3 loop is CASSRGQGETQYF. The CDR3 nucleotides read TGTGCTAGCAGCCGAGGACAGGGAGAGACCCAGTACTTC.